The 11 T cell receptor beta chains below come from one sample, sequenced in a study of OX40 agonist ivuxolimab in advanced cancers. Some clones are missing from TCRdb's copy, which holds only in-frame ones; the method was immunoSEQ multiplex PCR. The sample holds 65,000 to 95,000 clones, roughly nine tenths seen once. Sequencing used CD4+ or CD8+ T cells sorted from blood, obtained in a trial of the OX40 agonist ivuxolimab. Receptors originate from an adult with an advanced solid tumor such as melanoma, head and neck, liver or kidney cancer.

The gene calls are TRBV5-1 and TRBJ1-6; D call uncertain. The germline gives CDR1 SGHRS, CDR2 YFSETQ. V was clipped by 2 bases and J by 7 bases, with 10 bases between them. This CDR3 comprises 14 residues. CDR3 in amino acids: CASSFGVQNSPLHF. CDR3 DNA sequence: TGCGCCAGCAGCTTCGGTGTCCAAAATTCACCCCTCCACTTT.

The CDR3 is CASSIEPGRDSTDTQYF. DNA of the CDR3: TGTGCCAGCAGCATAGAGCCCGGGAGGGACAGCACAGATACGCAGTATTTT. The chain is built from TRBV21-1 and TRBJ2-3; the D segment call TRBD2 is taken from the table without a DNA check. TRBV21-1 is labeled a pseudogene. The CDR3 has 17 residues.

This clone came up a few times. The rearrangement joins TRBV7-9 to TRBJ1-5; tentative D call: TRBD1 (5 bases). Germline CDR1 SEHNR, CDR2 FQNEAQ (reference sequence). The CDR3 runs to 18 residues. With 2 bases removed from V and 0 bases from J, the gap between germline ends came to 17 bases. This chain's CDR3 is CASSLYTPGGISNQPQHF. The CDR3 DNA reads as TGTGCCAGCAGCTTATATACCCCTGGGGGAATTAGCAATCAGCCCCAGCATTTT.

This clone has a single count. The chain uses TRBV7-2 and TRBJ1-5; 7 nucleotides match TRBD1. The germline CDR1 and CDR2 sequences are SGHTA and FQGNSA. The CDR3 spans 15 residues. The trim removed 5 bases at V and 8 bases at J, leaving 12 bases unmatched. The CDR3 region has the DNA TGTGCCAGCAGCCTTGGACAGGCCCTGCGGGAGCCCCAGCATTTT. It encodes CASSLGQALREPQHF.

V gene TRBV6-1 combines with J gene TRBJ1-5, with no clear D. Germline V gene lookup returns CDR1 MNHNS and CDR2 SASEGT. The CDR3 loop spans 13 amino acids. The V end lost 2 bases, the J end lost 6 bases, and 8 bases lay between the germline ends. The CDR3 here is CASSESSSQPQHF. The CDR3, as DNA: TGTGCCAGCAGTGAAAGTTCCAGTCAGCCCCAGCATTTT.

The chain couples TRBV25-1 to TRBJ1-2; 8 bases map to TRBD1. V shed 4 bases and J 2 bases; nucleotides not matched to a gene: 12. The germline V gene has CDR1 MGHDK and CDR2 SYGVNS. The CDR3 extends over 17 amino acids. The CDR3 here is CASSARQGARRNYGYTF. In nucleotides, the CDR3 is TGTGCCAGCAGTGCCCGTCAGGGGGCGAGGAGAAACTATGGCTACACCTTC.

CDR3 protein: CASRASTGGGKPQHF. CDR3 DNA: TGTGCCAGCAGGGCCTCGACAGGCGGGGGGAAGCCCCAGCATTTT. V usage is TRBV2 and J usage is TRBJ1-5, with a possible D match to TRBD1 (6 bases). V lost 6 bases and J lost 8, with 20 bases in between. The CDR3 covers 15 residues. Germline CDR1 and CDR2: SNHLY and FYNNEI.

The sample holds a few counts of this clone. The rearrangement joins TRBV12-5 to TRBJ2-7; D gene unclear. Germline CDR1 reads LGHNT; CDR2 reads FRNRAP. The CDR3 runs 8 residues. The CDR3 DNA sequence: TGTGCACTATACGAGCAGTACTTC. This sequence encodes CALYEQYF.

The rearrangement links TRBV6-5 to TRBJ1-6, with 8 bases lining up with TRBD1. V lost 8 bases, J lost 9 bases, and 9 bases stayed unmatched. The CDR3 length is 14 residues. Germline V gives CDR1 MNHEY, CDR2 SVGAGI. CDR3 residues: CASSLGQGSSPLHF. Here the CDR3 DNA reads TGTGCCAGCTCACTCGGACAGGGATCTTCACCCCTCCACTTT.

Written as DNA, the CDR3 is TGTGCCAGCAGTCCCCATGCCCGGCATGACAATGAGCAGTTCTTC. Protein: CASSPHARHDNEQFF. The V gene is TRBV28, the J gene TRBJ2-1; D remains ambiguous. CDR1 and CDR2 (germline): MDHEN, SYDVKM. The CDR3 is made up of 15 amino acids. Trimming stripped 5 bases from V and 5 bases from J, with 16 bases between.

The V gene is TRBV30, the J gene TRBJ1-1, with TRBD1 as a possible D gene (5 bases). From germline, CDR1 is GTSNPN and CDR2 SVGIG (reference sequence). This CDR3 contains 12 residues. V shed 5 bases and J shed 10 bases, with 17 bases lying between them. The CDR3 spells CAWVWGRVGAFF. CDR3 bases: TGTGCCTGGGTTTGGGGGAGGGTCGGAGCTTTCTTT.